The next 7 T cell receptor beta chains were all read from a single sample in a study of tumor and adjacent non-tumor tissue in lung cancer. The library came from three nested PCR rounds adapted from ARM-PCR protocols. TCRdb recomputed calls from the multiplex PCR reads with MiXCR, one row per CDR3 protein. Of over 100,000 distinct CDR3 sequences listed, 50% to 70% were seen once; the top ten hold 15% to 20%. RNA was extracted from bulk tissue without any cell sorting. The normal lung tissue was taken more than 3 cm from the tumor edge. The sequenced material came from distant non-tumor lung tissue. Receptors were obtained from a man in his 60s with non-small cell lung cancer.

Ten or more counts support this clonotype. The rearrangement links TRBV5-6 to TRBJ1-5, with no clear D. The CDR3 totals 16 residues. Trimming stripped 0 bases from V and 3 bases from J, with 13 bases between. Per the germline V gene, CDR1 is SGHDT and CDR2 is YYEEEE. CDR3 sequence reads: CASSLDGRQLNQPQHF. In nucleotides, the CDR3 is TGTGCCAGCAGCTTGGACGGTAGGCAACTCAATCAGCCCCAGCATTTT. Looking up the rest from reference TRBV5-6 and TRBJ1-5 gives the full variable domain: DAGVTQSPTHLIKTRGQQVTLRCSPKSGHDTVSWYQQALGQGPQFIFQYYEEEERQRGNFPDRFSGHQFPNYSSELNVNALLLGDSALYLCASSLDGRQLNQPQHFGDGTRLSIL.

With respect to this clonotype: One junction end does not reproduce the germline sequence, and a read error may be involved. The CDR3 DNA sequence: TGTGCCAGCATCCAAGAAACGGGAGTGGCGCCCGGGGAGCTGTTTTTT. This codes for CASIQETGVAPGELFF. J is TRBJ2-2 and V is TRBV4-2; D possibly corresponds to TRBD2 (6 bases). The CDR3 is 16 amino acids. Germline V CDR1 and CDR2: LGHNA, YNFKEQ.

This chain connects TRBV20-1 to TRBJ1-2, with D unclear. The germline CDR1 and CDR2 sequences are DFQATT and SNEGSKA (reference sequence). Trimming took off 3 bases at V and 1 base at J, with 9 bases between the two ends. CDR3 length: 13 amino acids. For the CDR3, the DNA is TGCAGTGCTAGTGACGGGATTAACTATGGCTACACCTTC. Translation gives CSASDGINYGYTF.

Turning to this clonotype: The junction departs from germline at one end; a sequencing error may be responsible. The chain combines TRBV4-2 with TRBJ2-2, with 7 bases lining up with TRBD1. This CDR3 is 16 amino acids long. Germline-derived CDR1 and CDR2 are LGHNA and YNFKEQ. The CDR3 spells CTSSPRGDSNTGELFF. As DNA, the CDR3 is TGTACCAGCAGCCCGCGAGGGGACAGTAACACAGGGGAGCTGTTTTTT.

Note on this clonotype: This may stem from a read error, because a much larger clone lies one nucleotide away. The V and J genes are TRBV5-5 and TRBJ1-1, with D possibly being TRBD1 (6 bases). Germline V gene data show CDR1 as SGHKS and CDR2 as YYEKEE (reference sequence). The CDR3 is made up of 15 amino acids. V was shortened by 0 bases and J by 4 bases, with 13 bases between the two germline ends. CDR3 sequence reads: CASSLGDIPSTEAFF. The CDR3 DNA reads TGTGCCAGCAGCTTGGGGGACATCCCGAGCACTGAAGCTTTCTTT.

In regard to this clonotype: A read error is possible here, since a much larger clone lies one base away. The chain joins TRBV7-9 to TRBJ2-2, with D maybe TRBD2 (5 bases). This CDR3 is built from 15 residues. The germline gives CDR1 SEHNR, CDR2 FQNEAQ (reference sequence). The DNA for the CDR3 is TGTGCCAGCAGCTCCTTTGACACGAACACCGGGAAGCTGTTTTTT. This codes for CASSSFDTNTGKLFF.

This clonotype showed up just once. The V call is TRBV20-1, the J call TRBJ2-7, with D possibly called TRBD1 or TRBD2 (5 bases each). Germline assignment: CDR1 DFQATT and CDR2 SNEGSKA (reference sequence). The CDR3 totals 14 residues. Trimming stripped 1 base from V and 4 bases from J, with 14 bases between. As DNA, the CDR3 is TGCAGTGCTAGAGGGGGGAGCGTGAGTTACGAGCAGTACTTC. This codes for CSARGGSVSYEQYF.